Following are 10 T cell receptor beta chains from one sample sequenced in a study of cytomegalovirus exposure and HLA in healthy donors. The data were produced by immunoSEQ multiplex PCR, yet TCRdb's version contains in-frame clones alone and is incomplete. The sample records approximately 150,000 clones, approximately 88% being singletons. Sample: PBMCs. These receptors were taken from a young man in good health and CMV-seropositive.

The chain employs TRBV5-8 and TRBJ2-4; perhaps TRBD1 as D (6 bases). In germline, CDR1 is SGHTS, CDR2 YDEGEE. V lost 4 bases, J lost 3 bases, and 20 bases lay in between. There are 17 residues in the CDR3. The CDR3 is CASSLQVTGLIKNIQYF. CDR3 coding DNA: TGTGCCAGCAGCCTACAAGTAACAGGGTTGATCAAAAACATTCAGTACTTC.

The CDR3 is CASRDRGLGYGYTF. For the CDR3, the DNA is TGTGCCAGTAGGGACAGGGGGCTTGGCTATGGCTACACCTTC. The chain uses TRBV19 and TRBJ1-2; 11 positions match TRBD1. This CDR3 comprises 14 residues. Germline V gene data show CDR1 as LNHDA and CDR2 as SQIVND (reference sequence). Trimming cost V 6 bases and J 4 bases; bases outside gene matches: 4.

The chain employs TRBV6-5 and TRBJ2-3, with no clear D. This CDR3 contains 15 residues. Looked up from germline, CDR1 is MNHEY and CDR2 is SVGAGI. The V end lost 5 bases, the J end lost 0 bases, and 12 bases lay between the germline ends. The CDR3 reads CASSSNIPSTDTQYF. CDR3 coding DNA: TGTGCCAGCAGTAGTAACATACCTAGCACAGATACGCAGTATTTT.

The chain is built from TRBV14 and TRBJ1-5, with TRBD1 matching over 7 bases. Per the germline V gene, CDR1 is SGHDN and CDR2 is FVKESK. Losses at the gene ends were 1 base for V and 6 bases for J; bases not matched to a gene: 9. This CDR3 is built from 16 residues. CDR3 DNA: TGTGCCAGCAGCCAAGTGCGAGGGGGCAAAAGTCAGCCCCAGCATTTT. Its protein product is CASSQVRGGKSQPQHF.

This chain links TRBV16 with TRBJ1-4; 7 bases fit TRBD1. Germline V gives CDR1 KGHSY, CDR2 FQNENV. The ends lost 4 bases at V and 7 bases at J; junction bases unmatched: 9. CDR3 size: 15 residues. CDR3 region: CASSPPTGVGEKLFF. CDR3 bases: TGTGCCAGCAGCCCCCCAACAGGGGTAGGTGAAAAACTGTTTTTT.

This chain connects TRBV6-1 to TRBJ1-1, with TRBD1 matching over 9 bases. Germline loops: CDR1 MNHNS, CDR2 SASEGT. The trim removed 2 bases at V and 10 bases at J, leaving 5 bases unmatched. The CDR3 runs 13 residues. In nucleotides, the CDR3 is TGTGCCAGCAGTGAAACCCTGACAGGGGGAGCTTTCTTT. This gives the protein CASSETLTGGAFF.

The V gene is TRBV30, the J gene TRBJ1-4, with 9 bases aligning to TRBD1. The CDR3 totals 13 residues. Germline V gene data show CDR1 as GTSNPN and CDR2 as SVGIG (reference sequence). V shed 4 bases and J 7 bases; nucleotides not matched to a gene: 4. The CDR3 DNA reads TGTGCCTGGAAACAGGGGGCTGTTGAAAAACTGTTTTTT. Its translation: CAWKQGAVEKLFF.

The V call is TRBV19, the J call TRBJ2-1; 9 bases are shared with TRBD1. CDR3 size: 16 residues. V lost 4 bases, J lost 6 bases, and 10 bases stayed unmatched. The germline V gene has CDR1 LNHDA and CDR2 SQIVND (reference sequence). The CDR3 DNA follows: TGTGCCAGTAGTACCGACGGACAGGGGCTGGGCAATGAGCAGTTCTTC. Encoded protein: CASSTDGQGLGNEQFF.

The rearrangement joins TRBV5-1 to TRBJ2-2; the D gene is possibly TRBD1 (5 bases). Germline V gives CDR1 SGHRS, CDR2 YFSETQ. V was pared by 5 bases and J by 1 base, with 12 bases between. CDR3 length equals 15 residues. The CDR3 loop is CASRQGSLNTGELFF. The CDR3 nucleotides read TGCGCCAGCAGGCAGGGAAGCCTGAACACCGGGGAGCTGTTTTTT.

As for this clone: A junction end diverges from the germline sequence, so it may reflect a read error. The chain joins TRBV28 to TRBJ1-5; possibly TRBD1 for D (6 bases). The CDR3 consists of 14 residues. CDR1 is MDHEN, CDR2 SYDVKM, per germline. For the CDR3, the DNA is TGTGCCAGCAGTACAGGGTTTAGCGATCAGCCCCAGCATTTT. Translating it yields CASSTGFSDQPQHF.